This entry is about one TCR beta chain. This sample was taken from a study of blood T cells in healthy people across ages. Alongside a J-beta primer mix, a sample-barcoded 5' primer served in a second PCR lasting about 7 to 11 cycles. A tag from a template-switch adaptor with 12 random nucleotides marked each cDNA molecule. MiXCR was run by TCRdb on the 5' RACE reads, yielding one entry per CDR3 protein. The data show roughly 1.5 million distinct CDR3 sequences, with 40% to 45% seen just once and about 4% held by the top ten. Trimming cost V 0 bases and J 8 bases; bases outside gene matches: 9. Germline CDR1 and CDR2: LGHNA and YSLEER. CDR3 length: 18 amino acids.

Sequenced sample: blood. This TCR was recovered from a woman between 18 and 29 years old in good health. The V call is TRBV4-3, the J call TRBJ2-3, with 15 bases aligning to TRBD2. CDR3 coding DNA: TGCGCCAGCAGCCAAGATGTAGGACTAGCGGGGGGGCCTTTTACGCAGTATTTT. Translation: CASSQDVGLAGGPFTQYF.